This T cell receptor (beta chain) was sequenced during a study of T cell responses to AZD1222 COVID-19 vaccine. The germline CDR1 and CDR2 sequences are MDHEN and SYDVKM. The CDR3 contains 14 residues. V trimming: 6 bases; J trimming: 7 bases; junction bases outside the gene matches: 11. Broader study findings: Only 5 or 6 individuals given AZD1222 were seropositive at baseline. The study sampled repertoires only after the peak T cell response. White British people made up most donors, females outnumbered males, and clonal diversity was possibly underestimated.

As to this clone: Its antigen is undetermined.

TCRdb's table, derived via immunoSEQ multiplex PCR, lists solely in-frame clones and lacks some. The sample has about 210,000 clones; approximately 94% are singletons. This sequence originates from an adult who received the MenACWY meningococcal vaccine as a control. The sequences come from peripheral blood, collected 28 days after the second dose of the MenACWY control vaccine. The rearrangement joins TRBV28 to TRBJ2-7, with 8 bases fitting TRBD1. Here the CDR3 DNA reads TGTGCCAGCAGCCTCGACAGGGGTCCGGGAGAGCAGTACTTC. Its protein is CASSLDRGPGEQYF.